The clone carrying this T cell receptor (beta chain) was observed a single time. Its antigen is as yet unknown. This nonspecific control used anti-CD3/anti-CD28 bead stimulation of CD4+ T cells. Responding CD4+ T cells were sorted by upregulation of both CD40 ligand and CD69. The sample belongs to a study of persistence of HIV-infected CD4 T cells. Sequencing used immunoSEQ version 4 in survey mode. The data were produced by immunoSEQ multiplex PCR, yet TCRdb's version contains in-frame clones alone and is incomplete. The sample includes around 39,000 clones, roughly nine tenths of them seen just once. Trimming cost V 1 base and J 7 bases, with 8 bases left between them. The CDR3 length is 12 residues. Germline V gene lookup returns CDR1 SGHNT and CDR2 YYREEE (reference sequence).

The source was CD4+ T cells sorted from PBMCs after roughly 18-hour stimulation, collected from a patient who received antiretroviral therapy. The TCR originated in an adult man with HIV who was CMV-seropositive. The chain couples TRBV5-4 to TRBJ1-1; possible D gene TRBD1, 5 bases. The DNA of the CDR3 is TGTGCCAGCAGCTTGATGCAGGGTGAAGCTTTCTTT. Amino acid sequence: CASSLMQGEAFF.